This TCR beta chain was captured by sequencing in a study of control samples from healthy donors and cancer patients. Libraries were prepared by immunoSEQ multiplex PCR; TCRdb keeps only in-frame clonotypes and omits some of them. Among fewer than 200,000 clones listed, 96% were seen once. The sample consisted of blood. The sequence was collected from a woman in her thirties in good health.

The chain's CDR3 is CASSQRTLGTGAGEQYF. The CDR3 bases are TGCGCCAGCAGCCAGAGGACCCTAGGGACAGGGGCGGGCGAGCAGTACTTC. The V and J genes are TRBV4-1 and TRBJ2-7; TRBD1 matches 10 bases. After removal of 3 bases from V and 6 bases from J, the junction contained 14 bases not matched to a gene. In germline, CDR1 is MGHRA, CDR2 YSYEKL. This CDR3 has 17 amino acids.